The T cell receptor (beta chain) described here comes from a study of blood T cell repertoires in COVID-19. Study at large: The analysed material was cDNA or gDNA that came from T cells, B-cell-depleted T cells, or PBMCs.

The authors' processing: Amplification with reference gene primers provided the estimates of nucleated cell counts. Assay: immunoSEQ multiplex PCR; the TCRdb copy retains only in-frame clones and omits some. V and J calls and clone size are those listed in that table; D and trimming were worked out from the DNA. The sample gives 300,000 to 450,000 clones, 81% of which show up once; roughly 1.2% is in the top ten. The CDR3 has 16 residues. The J segment lost 4 bases and the V segment lost 3 bases, leaving 2 bases of the junction unmatched. Germline V gene lookup returns CDR1 KGHSH and CDR2 LQKENI. The chain joins TRBV18 to TRBJ2-1, with 14 bases that match TRBD2. The specimen sequenced was peripheral blood. The TCR originated in a human donor with acute or convalescent COVID-19. The donor label of this sample is uncertain. CDR3 region: CASSPGLAGGYNEQFF. The CDR3 DNA is TGTGCCAGCTCACCTGGACTAGCGGGGGGATACAATGAGCAGTTCTTC.